These 29 T cell receptor beta chains came from one sample sequenced in a study of cytomegalovirus exposure and HLA in healthy donors. The PCR was carried out with 60 Vbeta primers and 13 Jbeta primers. Generated by immunoSEQ multiplex PCR, the TCRdb table keeps only in-frame clones and is missing some. The top ten hold 5.5% to 7.5% of the sample, which has about 130,000 clones, 80% to 90% seen once. The sequencing input was PBMCs. Receptor source: a woman between 35 and 50 years old in good health and CMV-seropositive.

The chain employs TRBV6-1 and TRBJ1-1; 7 bases map to TRBD1. The CDR3 totals 13 residues. V gave up 8 bases and J gave up 5 bases; unmatched junction bases: 8. Germline V lookup: CDR1 MNHNS, CDR2 SASEGT. Here the CDR3 DNA reads TGTGCCAGCGCCCGACAGGGAGAGACTGAAGCTTTCTTT. Protein: CASARQGETEAFF.

DNA for the CDR3: TGTGCCAGCAGCCGAGGACAGGGGGCTCCTAACTATGGCTACACCTTC. This codes for CASSRGQGAPNYGYTF. The chain joins TRBV6-6 to TRBJ1-2; 11 bases match TRBD1. The CDR3 sequence is 16 residues long. CDR1 MNHNY and CDR2 SVGAGI come from the germline V gene (reference sequence). Trimming at V came to 6 bases and at J to 0 bases, leaving 6 bases not matched to a gene.

The chain couples TRBV6-5 to TRBJ1-2, with TRBD1 as a possible D gene (5 bases). Germline CDR1 MNHEY, CDR2 SVGAGI. CDR3 size: 13 residues. Trimming removed 2 bases at V and 7 bases at J, with 11 bases between. CDR3 bases: TGTGCCAGCAGTTACGGGCAGGGATGTGGCTACACCTTC. Translating it yields CASSYGQGCGYTF.

In its sample, this clone was seen a few times. The chain combines TRBV2 with TRBJ1-6; unclear D gene. Germline V CDR1 and CDR2: SNHLY, FYNNEI. The CDR3 has 14 amino acids. V was clipped by 6 bases and J by 6 bases, with 12 bases between them. The CDR3 nucleotides are TGTGCCAGCAGGGCAGAGGTTGGTAATTCACCCCTCCACTTT. Protein: CASRAEVGNSPLHF.

The chain employs TRBV9 and TRBJ2-7; 8 bases agree with TRBD1. This CDR3 comprises 15 residues. The V segment lost 2 bases and the J segment 2 bases; nucleotides outside the gene matches: 6. Germline CDR1 and CDR2: SGDLS and YYNGEE. CDR3 coding DNA: TGTGCCAGCAGCGTGGGGACAGGCTGGACCTACGAGCAGTACTTC. Its translation is CASSVGTGWTYEQYF.

CDR3 bases: TGTGCCACCAGCAGAGAACAGGGGATGAATGAAAAACTGTTTTTT. Translated, it gives CATSREQGMNEKLFF. This chain connects TRBV15 to TRBJ1-4, with 7 nucleotides matching TRBD1. Per the germline V gene, CDR1 is LNHNV and CDR2 is YYDKDF (reference sequence). V shed 0 bases and J 5 bases; nucleotides not matched to a gene: 3. The CDR3 runs 15 residues.

J is TRBJ1-2 and V is TRBV4-3; 11 positions agree with TRBD1. The CDR3 loop spans 13 amino acids. The V gene's germline CDR1 is LGHNA and CDR2 YSLEER. Unmatched junction bases numbered 2, after V lost 4 bases and J lost 7 bases. This CDR3 is CASSPGTGGGYTF. CDR3 nucleotide sequence: TGCGCCAGCAGCCCCGGGACAGGGGGTGGCTACACCTTC.

The chain carries TRBV10-3 and TRBJ1-2; no definite D call. The germline V gene has CDR1 ENHRY and CDR2 SYGVKD. V shed 0 bases and J shed 5 bases, with 16 bases lying between them. The CDR3 length is 16 residues. CDR3 DNA: TGTGCCATCAGTGAGTCCACCTTGGCAGGCTGGTATGGCTACACCTTC. This codes for CAISESTLAGWYGYTF.

The chain recombines TRBV6-6 with TRBJ1-5; 9 positions match TRBD1. Per germline, CDR1 MNHNY and CDR2 SVGAGI (reference sequence). The junction had 3 bases not matched to a gene; V was cut back by 1 base and J by 5 bases. The CDR3 is 15 residues long. CDR3 coding DNA: TGTGCCAGCAGTTACTGGGGGACAGGGCATCAGCCCCAGCATTTT. Protein product: CASSYWGTGHQPQHF.

This clone was picked up a small number of times. The DNA of the CDR3 is TGTGCCAGCAGCCAAGGACTAGCGGGGGACACAGATACGCAGTATTTT. Its translation: CASSQGLAGDTDTQYF. The V gene is TRBV7-9, the J gene TRBJ2-3; the match to TRBD2 covers 13 bases. CDR1 and CDR2 from the germline V gene are SEHNR and FQNEAQ (reference sequence). The V and J ends lost 5 bases and 2 bases, in that order; junction bases with no gene match: 4. The CDR3 is 16 residues long.

The J gene is TRBJ2-1, the V gene TRBV5-5; weak D call: TRBD2 (5 bases). Germline CDR1 reads SGHKS; CDR2 reads YYEKEE (reference sequence). The CDR3 contains 17 residues. V lost 1 base and J 4 bases, leaving 18 bases between the germline ends. The CDR3 DNA sequence: TGTGCCAGCAGCTTGTACGGGGAAGGGCCTAAGTACAATGAGCAGTTCTTC. This sequence encodes CASSLYGEGPKYNEQFF.

The chain combines TRBV4-2 with TRBJ2-3; TRBD2 is a possible D gene (5 bases). The CDR3 spans 16 residues. The germline gives CDR1 LGHNA, CDR2 YNFKEQ. Trimming removed 1 base from V and 1 base from J, with 12 bases in between. This CDR3 reads CASSQAGVGGTDTQYF. CDR3 nucleotide sequence: TGTGCCAGCAGCCAAGCCGGGGTCGGGGGCACAGATACGCAGTATTTT.

This chain links TRBV27 with TRBJ1-2; TRBD1 matches at 12 bases. CDR3 length: 15 residues. V dropped 4 bases and J dropped 5; count of bases not matched to a gene: 5. Germline V lookup: CDR1 MNHEY, CDR2 SMNVEV (reference sequence). DNA for the CDR3: TGTGCCAGCAGTTCCCCGGGACAGGGGGCATATGGCTACACCTTC. It is translated as CASSSPGQGAYGYTF.

The chain recombines TRBV28 with TRBJ1-2; the D gene is possibly TRBD1 (5 bases). V lost 1 base and J 6 bases, leaving 9 bases between the germline ends. Per germline, CDR1 MDHEN and CDR2 SYDVKM. There are 13 residues in the CDR3. The chain's CDR3 is CASSLSQGHGYTF. The CDR3 bases are TGTGCCAGCAGTTTATCCCAGGGTCATGGCTACACCTTC.

The table lists this clone with a count of one. This same CDR3 is encoded by further DNA sequences in the sample. This chain connects TRBV27 to TRBJ2-3, with a possible D match to TRBD2 (6 bases). The V end lost 6 bases, the J end lost 4 bases, and 14 bases lay between the germline ends. Looked up from germline, CDR1 is MNHEY and CDR2 is SMNVEV (reference sequence). The CDR3 covers 14 residues. CDR3: CASSPGLLADTQYF. The CDR3 coding sequence is TGTGCCAGCAGCCCGGGACTTCTGGCAGATACGCAGTATTTT.

The CDR3: CASSPPGLSTWYF. The CDR3 nucleotides are TGTGCCAGCAGTCCTCCGGGACTTTCCACGTGGTACTTC. The chain carries TRBV27 and TRBJ2-7; tentatively, D is TRBD2 (6 bases). This CDR3 is 13 amino acids long. Trimming pared 5 bases from V and 12 bases from J, leaving 20 bases between. CDR1 is MNHEY, CDR2 SMNVEV, per germline (reference sequence).

The chain employs TRBV5-1 and TRBJ2-1; D ambiguous. Germline CDR1 and CDR2: SGHRS and YFSETQ. V was cut by 1 base and J by 0 bases, with 8 bases left in between. CDR3 length: 15 residues. The CDR3 protein is CASSLNPSSYNEQFF. CDR3 nucleotide sequence: TGCGCCAGCAGCTTGAACCCGAGCTCCTACAATGAGCAGTTCTTC. The full variable domain, completed using reference TRBV5-1 and TRBJ2-1, is KAGVTQTPRYLIKTRGQQVTLSCSPISGHRSVSWYQQTPGQGLQFLFEYFSETQRNKGNFPGRFSGRQFSNSRSEMNVSTLELGDSALYLCASSLNPSSYNEQFFGPGTRLTVL.

This clone has a handful of counts. V and J are TRBV18 and TRBJ1-1; D is uncertain. Trimming pared 2 bases from V and 3 bases from J, leaving 13 bases between. The CDR3 runs to 15 residues. Germline lookup yields CDR1 KGHSH and CDR2 LQKENI. CDR3 amino acids: CASSPRRDPDTEAFF. The DNA for the CDR3 is TGTGCCAGCTCACCAAGGCGGGATCCGGACACTGAAGCTTTCTTT.

The CDR3 DNA is TGTGCCAGCAGTTTACCTAGCGGGACCTATACAGATACGCAGTATTTT. This codes for CASSLPSGTYTDTQYF. This sequence joins TRBV28 and TRBJ2-3, with 9 nucleotides matching TRBD2. V shed 2 bases and J 3 bases; nucleotides not matched to a gene: 6. Germline-derived CDR1 and CDR2 are MDHEN and SYDVKM. The CDR3 length is 16 residues.

The table lists this clone with a count of one. The rearrangement joins TRBV6-1 to TRBJ2-7; 9 bases map to TRBD2. The CDR3 covers 14 residues. Germline V lookup: CDR1 MNHNS, CDR2 SASEGT. V shed 6 bases and J 0 bases; nucleotides not matched to a gene: 3. In nucleotides, the CDR3 is TGTGCCAGCAGAAGCGGGAGGACCTCCTACGAGCAGTACTTC. Translated, it gives CASRSGRTSYEQYF.

The rearrangement uses TRBV27 and TRBJ1-2; the match to TRBD1 covers 12 bases. Per the germline V gene, CDR1 is MNHEY and CDR2 is SMNVEV (reference sequence). There are 14 residues in the CDR3. V was clipped by 5 bases and J by 8 bases; unmatched bases: 6. CDR3 DNA sequence: TGTGCCAGCAGTCCTGGGACAGGGGGCCGGGGCTACACCTTC. Encoded protein: CASSPGTGGRGYTF.

The chain couples TRBV5-4 to TRBJ2-1; TRBD2 agrees at 9 bases. The V gene's germline CDR1 is SGHNT and CDR2 YYREEE (reference sequence). The CDR3 runs 16 residues. The junction had 3 bases not matched to a gene; V was cut back by 0 bases and J by 2 bases. CDR3 bases: TGTGCCAGCAGCTTGGAGGGCGGGAGGGCCTACAATGAGCAGTTCTTC. It codes for CASSLEGGRAYNEQFF.

The chain joins TRBV6-1 to TRBJ1-2; no clear D. The CDR3 spans 14 residues. The germline V gene encodes CDR1 MNHNS and CDR2 SASEGT. Trimming cost V 8 bases and J 5 bases, with 18 bases left between them. The chain's CDR3 is CASGEREPGYGYTF. Here the CDR3 DNA reads TGTGCCAGCGGGGAAAGGGAGCCAGGATATGGCTACACCTTC.

This clone was picked up one time. The V call is TRBV19, the J call TRBJ2-5; 8 bases align to TRBD1. CDR1 is LNHDA and CDR2 is SQIVND in the germline V gene (reference sequence). The CDR3 covers 16 residues. V lost 8 bases, J lost 5 bases, and 16 bases stayed unmatched. The CDR3 sequence is CASLSGPAGGKETQYF. The CDR3 DNA reads TGTGCCAGTCTCTCCGGGCCGGCAGGGGGCAAGGAGACCCAGTACTTC.

The rearrangement links TRBV29-1 to TRBJ1-1; maybe TRBD1 (5 bases). Germline V gene lookup returns CDR1 SQVTM and CDR2 ANQGSEA. The CDR3 covers 12 residues. The germline V and J ends were trimmed by 2 bases and 11 bases, with 15 bases remaining between them. The CDR3: CSVETGGTLAFF. The CDR3 DNA sequence: TGCAGCGTTGAAACAGGAGGGACGTTGGCTTTCTTT.

V gene TRBV6-1 combines with J gene TRBJ2-3, with TRBD1 matching over 9 bases. CDR1 is MNHNS and CDR2 is SASEGT in the germline V gene. After removal of 6 bases from V and 4 bases from J, the junction contained 5 bases not matched to a gene. This CDR3 is built from 14 residues. The CDR3 nucleotides are TGTGCCAGCAGCCGGGACAGGGTAGCAGATACGCAGTATTTT. Its protein product is CASSRDRVADTQYF.

The sample holds one count of this clone. The rearrangement uses TRBV7-3 and TRBJ2-3; 7 nucleotides agree with TRBD2. The CDR3 runs to 16 residues. J gave up 3 bases and V 0 bases, and 6 bases lay outside the gene matches. Germline V gives CDR1 SGHTA, CDR2 FQGTGA. The CDR3 here is CASSLTVGGSTDTQYF. The DNA for the CDR3 is TGTGCCAGCAGCTTAACAGTGGGGGGGTCTACAGATACGCAGTATTTT.

The rearrangement uses TRBV25-1 and TRBJ2-2; TRBD1 matches 7 bases. J was trimmed by 6 bases and V by 3 bases; bases with no gene match: 13. Germline values: CDR1 MGHDK, CDR2 SYGVNS. The length of the CDR3 is 17 residues. This CDR3 is CASSDSDRAVSPGELFF. Here the CDR3 DNA reads TGTGCCAGCAGTGACTCCGACAGGGCGGTGTCCCCCGGGGAGCTGTTTTTT.

This clone was counted a single time. The chain couples TRBV6-1 to TRBJ2-7, with 8 bases identical to TRBD2. The germline V gene encodes CDR1 MNHNS and CDR2 SASEGT. The CDR3 length is 14 residues. After removal of 7 bases from V and 2 bases from J, the junction contained 7 bases not matched to a gene. For the CDR3, the DNA is TGTGCCAGCATGTGGGCGGGAGGACCCTACGAGCAGTACTTC. Amino acids: CASMWAGGPYEQYF.